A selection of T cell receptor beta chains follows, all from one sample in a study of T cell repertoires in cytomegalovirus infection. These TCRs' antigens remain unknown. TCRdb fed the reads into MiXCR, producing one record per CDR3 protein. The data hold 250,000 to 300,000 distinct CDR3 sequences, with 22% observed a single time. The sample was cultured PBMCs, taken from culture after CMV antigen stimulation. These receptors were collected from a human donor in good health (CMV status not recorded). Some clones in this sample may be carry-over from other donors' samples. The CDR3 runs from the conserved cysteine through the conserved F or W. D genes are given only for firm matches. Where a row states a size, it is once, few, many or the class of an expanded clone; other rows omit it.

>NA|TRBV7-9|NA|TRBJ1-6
CASSRLNFNSPLHF
TGTGCCAGCAGTCGACTTAATTTTAATTCACCCCTCCACTTT
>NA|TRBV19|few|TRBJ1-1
CASSRPGGLETEAFF
TGTGCCAGTAGTAGGCCCGGGGGGCTGGAGACTGAAGCTTTCTTT
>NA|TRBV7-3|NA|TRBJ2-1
CASSLTLRGEQFF
TGTGCCAGCAGCTTAACCCTAAGGGGTGAGCAGTTCTTC
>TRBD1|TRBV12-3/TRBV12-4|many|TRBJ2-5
CASTRGDSQETQYF
TGTGCCAGCACCAGAGGGGACAGCCAAGAGACCCAGTACTTC
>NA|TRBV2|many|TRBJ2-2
CASRGDTNTGELFF
TGTGCCAGCAGGGGGGACACGAACACCGGGGAGCTGTTTTTT
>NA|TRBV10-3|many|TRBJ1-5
CASHGQGNQPQHF
TGTGCCTCGCACGGGCAGGGCAATCAGCCCCAGCATTTT
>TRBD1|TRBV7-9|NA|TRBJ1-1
CASSVGTAGYTEAFF
TGTGCCAGCAGCGTCGGGACAGCCGGCTACACTGAAGCTTTCTTT
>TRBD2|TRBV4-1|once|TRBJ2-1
CASSHRLAGGNEQFF
TGCGCCAGCAGCCACAGACTAGCGGGAGGTAATGAGCAGTTCTTC
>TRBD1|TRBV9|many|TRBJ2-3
CASAGGTTDTQYF
TGTGCCAGCGCAGGGGGCACTACAGATACGCAGTATTTT
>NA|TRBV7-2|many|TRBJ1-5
CASSLWGGNSNQPQHF
TGTGCCAGCAGCTTATGGGGCGGTAATAGCAATCAGCCCCAGCATTTT
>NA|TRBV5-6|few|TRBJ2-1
CASSPRALVWDNEQFF
TGTGCCAGCAGCCCACGGGCCCTGGTATGGGACAATGAGCAGTTCTTC
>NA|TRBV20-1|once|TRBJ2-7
CSAYRRRRSGEQYF
TGCAGTGCCTATCGGCGAAGGAGAAGTGGGGAGCAGTACTTC
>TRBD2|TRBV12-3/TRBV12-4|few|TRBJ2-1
CASTLAGLYNEQFF
TGTGCCAGCACCTTAGCGGGTCTCTACAATGAGCAGTTCTTC
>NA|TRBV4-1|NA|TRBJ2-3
CASSQVGEDTQYF
TGCGCCAGCAGCCAAGTTGGAGAAGATACGCAGTATTTT
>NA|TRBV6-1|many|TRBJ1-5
CASSQGQISGQPQHF
TGTGCCAGCAGCCAAGGACAGATTAGCGGTCAGCCCCAGCATTTT
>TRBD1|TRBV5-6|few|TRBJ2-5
CASSSLGTVETQYF
TGTGCCAGCAGCTCCCTCGGGACAGTAGAGACCCAGTACTTC
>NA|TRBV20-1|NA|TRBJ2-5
CSARIRKSVQETQYF
TGCAGTGCTAGGATCCGCAAAAGCGTACAAGAGACCCAGTACTTC
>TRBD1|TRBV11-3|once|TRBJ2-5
CASSLSIGRTGTEETQYF
TGTGCCAGCAGCTTATCGATCGGGCGGACAGGGACAGAAGAGACCCAGTACTTC
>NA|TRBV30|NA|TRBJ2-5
CAWSIKRRPKGSTQYF
TGTGCCTGGAGTATCAAGAGGAGGCCCAAGGGGTCGACCCAGTACTTC
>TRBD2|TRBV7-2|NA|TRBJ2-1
CASSSPGLAFYNEQFF
TGTGCCAGCAGCTCGCCGGGACTAGCCTTTTACAATGAGCAGTTCTTC
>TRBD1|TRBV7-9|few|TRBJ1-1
CASSSGQGQDTEAFF
TGTGCCAGCAGCTCGGGACAGGGGCAGGACACTGAAGCTTTCTTT
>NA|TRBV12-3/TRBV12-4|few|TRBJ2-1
CASSSAGTADNNEQFF
TGTGCCAGCAGTTCCGCCGGGACCGCAGACAACAATGAGCAGTTCTTC
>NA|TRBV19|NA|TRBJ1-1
CASSIGVKTEAFF
TGTGCCAGTAGTATCGGGGTGAAGACTGAAGCTTTCTTT
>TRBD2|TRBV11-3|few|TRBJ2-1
CASSHRLAGKVNEQFF
TGTGCCAGCAGCCACCGACTAGCGGGAAAGGTCAATGAGCAGTTCTTC
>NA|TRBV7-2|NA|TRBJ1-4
CASSWGDGSFVEKLFF
TGTGCCAGCAGCTGGGGGGACGGGTCCTTTGTCGAAAAACTGTTTTTT
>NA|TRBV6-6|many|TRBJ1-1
CASSYAGVAEAFF
TGTGCCAGCAGTTACGCGGGGGTGGCTGAAGCTTTCTTT
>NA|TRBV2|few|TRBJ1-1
CASSGRTERNTEAFF
TGTGCCAGCAGTGGGCGGACGGAGAGGAACACTGAAGCTTTCTTT
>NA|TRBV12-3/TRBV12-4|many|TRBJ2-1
CACGRAGGDEQFF
TGTGCCTGCGGTCGGGCAGGGGGGGATGAGCAGTTCTTC
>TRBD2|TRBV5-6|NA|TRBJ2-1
CASSLALASWNEQFF
TGTGCCAGCAGCTTAGCACTAGCGTCATGGAATGAGCAGTTCTTC
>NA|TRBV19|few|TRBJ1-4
CASSKEQGKGDEKLFF
TGTGCCAGTAGTAAAGAGCAGGGGAAAGGAGATGAAAAACTGTTTTTT
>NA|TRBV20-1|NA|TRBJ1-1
CSARAVGEAFF
TGCAGTGCTAGAGCGGTGGGTGAAGCTTTCTTT
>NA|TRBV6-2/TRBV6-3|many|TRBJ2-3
CASSILSEADTQYF
TGTGCCAGCAGTATCCTTTCGGAGGCAGATACGCAGTATTTT
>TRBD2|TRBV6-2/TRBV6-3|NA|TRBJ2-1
CASTSAASGSGVEQFF
TGTGCCAGCACCTCCGCAGCTAGCGGGAGTGGGGTAGAGCAGTTCTTC
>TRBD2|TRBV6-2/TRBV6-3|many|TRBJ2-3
CASSYSIGSGRLPDTQYF
TGTGCCAGCAGTTACTCGATTGGTAGCGGGAGGTTGCCAGATACGCAGTATTTT
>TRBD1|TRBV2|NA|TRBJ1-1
CASSASTGAGTEAFF
TGTGCCAGCAGTGCCAGTACAGGGGCCGGTACTGAAGCTTTCTTT
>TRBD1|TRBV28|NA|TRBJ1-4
CASTPTGGREKLFF
TGTGCCAGCACCCCTACAGGGGGGAGAGAAAAACTGTTTTTT